The 19 T cell receptor beta chains reported below all come from one sample, sequenced in a study of T cells in Graves' hyperthyroidism and ophthalmopathy. Template material for amplifying TCR beta CDR3 regions consisted of RNA transcripts. Using the HTBI primer set, a first-round RT-PCR was run on the TCR CDR3. TCRdb reanalysed the multiplex PCR reads using MiXCR and keeps one entry per CDR3 protein. The sample holds hundreds of thousands of distinct CDR3 sequences, over 35% seen once. Material for sequencing was blood. All receptors derive from a woman aged 40 to 50 with Graves' hyperthyroidism.

In this sample, this clonotype turned up many times. The chain employs TRBV19 and TRBJ2-5, with D tentatively TRBD2 (5 bases). CDR3 size: 13 residues. V dropped 9 bases and J dropped 5 bases, with 16 bases sitting between them. CDR1 is LNHDA and CDR2 is SQIVND in the germline V gene (reference sequence). The CDR3 spells CASEGSPRETQYF. The CDR3 region has the DNA TGTGCCAGCGAGGGATCGCCCCGGGAGACCCAGTACTTC.

In its sample, this clonotype was seen a few times. This chain links TRBV27 with TRBJ2-7; weak D call: TRBD2 (5 bases). Between the trimmed V and J ends, which lost 1 base and 3 bases, there was a span of 10 bases. Germline V gene lookup returns CDR1 MNHEY and CDR2 SMNVEV (reference sequence). The CDR3 is 14 residues long. The CDR3 nucleotides read TGTGCCAGCAGTTTATGGGCTAGCAACTACGAGCAGTACTTC. It encodes CASSLWASNYEQYF.

On this clonotype itself: The junction shows a germline mismatch at one end, possibly a read error. The rearrangement links TRBV7-2 to TRBJ1-2, with 7 bases identical to TRBD1. CDR1 SGHTA and CDR2 FQGNSA come from the germline V gene. This CDR3 is built from 17 residues. The CDR3 is CASSQDSAAGGITGYTF. The CDR3 DNA is TGCGCCAGCAGCCAAGATTCTGCCGCAGGGGGAATTACTGGCTACACCTTC.

With regard to this clonotype: This sequence may be a read error, since a much larger clone differs from it by one base. This chain's CDR3 is CASSSWRGPGNTIYF. Here the CDR3 DNA reads TGTGCCAGCAGCTCATGGAGGGGCCCTGGAAACACCATATATTTT. The J gene is TRBJ1-3, the V gene TRBV7-2; possible D gene TRBD1, 5 bases. The CDR3 runs 15 residues. V lost 4 bases and J lost 2, with 12 bases in between. From germline, CDR1 is SGHTA and CDR2 FQGNSA.

This rearrangement joins TRBV7-2 to TRBJ1-1, with 9 positions matching TRBD1. This CDR3 contains 15 residues. V gave up 3 bases and J gave up 1 base; unmatched junction bases: 3. Germline V gene sequence: CDR1 SGHTA, CDR2 FQGNSA. The CDR3 bases are TGTGCCAGCAGCTTTGACAGGGGGGCGAACACTGAAGCTTTCTTT. Translating gives CASSFDRGANTEAFF.

This clonotype was detected a few times. This chain joins TRBV11-2 and TRBJ2-7, with D unresolved. CDR1 and CDR2 from the germline V gene are SGHAT and FQNNGV. The CDR3 totals 12 residues. V dropped 5 bases and J dropped 6 bases, with 11 bases sitting between them. The DNA for the CDR3 is TGTGCCAGCAGCCCCCACTACCCCGAGCAGTACTTC. Residues: CASSPHYPEQYF. Drawing the rest from reference TRBV11-2 and TRBJ2-7, the complete variable domain is EAGVAQSPRYKIIEKRQSVAFWCNPISGHATLYWYQQILGQGPKLLIQFQNNGVVDDSQLPKDRFSAERLKGVDSTLKIQPAKLEDSAVYLCASSPHYPEQYFGPGTRLTVT.

This clonotype was observed many times. The chain employs TRBV29-1 and TRBJ2-7, with D possibly TRBD1 on 5 matching bases. Germline lookup yields CDR1 SQVTM and CDR2 ANQGSEA. V was shortened by 6 bases and J by 3 bases, with 12 bases between the two germline ends. The CDR3 sequence is 12 residues long. The CDR3 nucleotides read TGCAGCGTCACAGGATGGGACTACGAGCAGTACTTC. This encodes CSVTGWDYEQYF.

In this sample, this clonotype turned up many times. The chain has TRBV24-1 and TRBJ1-5; D gene ambiguous. V dropped 0 bases and J dropped 2 bases, with 13 bases sitting between them. The CDR3 extends over 17 amino acids. CDR1 and CDR2 (germline): KGHDR, SFDVKD. For the CDR3, the DNA is TGTGCCACCAGTGATTTGGATGGAGATATCGGCAATCAGCCCCAGCATTTT. Its translation is CATSDLDGDIGNQPQHF.

This clonotype was detected ten times or more. This chain uses TRBV7-9 with TRBJ1-1; TRBD1 matches 9 bases. J gave up 5 bases and V 5 bases, and 6 bases lay outside the gene matches. This CDR3 is built from 14 residues. Germline V gene data show CDR1 as SEHNR and CDR2 as FQNEAQ (reference sequence). The CDR3 loop is CASSPRTGVTEAFF. The CDR3 DNA follows: TGTGCCAGCAGCCCCCGGACAGGGGTGACTGAAGCTTTCTTT.

This clonotype was seen just once. The chain combines TRBV7-2 with TRBJ2-7, with 7 bases identical to TRBD2. The V gene end was trimmed by 8 bases and the J gene end by 5 bases; junction bases not matched to a gene: 12. The CDR3 extends over 14 amino acids. Germline V gene sequence: CDR1 SGHTA, CDR2 FQGNSA. The CDR3 spells CASEPRGVSNEQYF. The CDR3 DNA sequence: TGTGCCAGCGAGCCCCGGGGGGTGTCCAACGAGCAGTACTTC.

Ten or more counts support this clonotype. The rearrangement joins TRBV25-1 to TRBJ2-7; D might be TRBD2 (6 bases). CDR3 length: 15 residues. V was pared by 1 base and J by 4 bases, with 14 bases between. CDR1 and CDR2 from the germline V gene are MGHDK and SYGVNS. CDR3 DNA sequence: TGTGCCAGCAGTGAATCTACTAGCTTACGTTACGAGCAGTACTTC. It specifies CASSESTSLRYEQYF.

Ten or more counts support this clonotype. The chain carries TRBV2 and TRBJ1-5; 8 nucleotides match TRBD1. The trim removed 3 bases at V and 1 base at J, leaving 14 bases unmatched. The V gene's germline CDR1 is SNHLY and CDR2 FYNNEI. This CDR3 has 19 residues. CDR3 sequence: CASSDRRQGRLISNQPQHF. The CDR3 nucleotides are TGTGCCAGCAGTGATCGCCGACAGGGGAGGCTCATCAGCAATCAGCCCCAGCATTTT.

This clonotype was detected ten times or more. The genes are TRBV20-1 and TRBJ1-6, with D perhaps matching TRBD1 (6 bases). CDR3 length equals 13 residues. The germline CDR1 and CDR2 sequences are DFQATT and SNEGSKA (reference sequence). Trimming shortened V by 2 bases and J by 13 bases, and 15 bases separated the two germline ends. The CDR3 DNA follows: TGCAGTGCTAGATCAACGCAGGGGTCGCCCCTCCACTTT. Translation: CSARSTQGSPLHF.

This clonotype has ten or more counts. The rearrangement uses TRBV10-3 and TRBJ2-5, with 7 bases fitting TRBD2. This CDR3 has 16 amino acids. J was trimmed by 3 bases and V by 3 bases; bases with no gene match: 10. The germline V gene has CDR1 ENHRY and CDR2 SYGVKD. Here the CDR3 reads CAISDPLAGGEETQYF. The CDR3 nucleotides read TGTGCCATCAGTGACCCTTTAGCGGGTGGAGAAGAGACCCAGTACTTC.

In this sample, this clonotype turned up a few times. The J gene is TRBJ2-7, the V gene TRBV27; D is uncertain. This CDR3 comprises 13 residues. Germline values: CDR1 MNHEY, CDR2 SMNVEV (reference sequence). V gave up 4 bases and J gave up 6 bases, with 13 bases separating them. The CDR3 loop reads CASSWSRIGEQYF. The CDR3 nucleotides are TGTGCCAGCAGTTGGTCTAGAATTGGCGAGCAGTACTTC.

This clonotype showed up many times. The chain uses TRBV20-1 and TRBJ2-7; no firm D call. V dropped 3 bases and J dropped 6 bases, with 9 bases sitting between them. The CDR3 runs to 11 residues. Germline lookup yields CDR1 DFQATT and CDR2 SNEGSKA (reference sequence). CDR3: CSASLRSEQYF. DNA for the CDR3: TGCAGTGCTAGTTTGAGATCCGAGCAGTACTTC.

Ten or more counts support this clonotype. The V and J genes are TRBV10-3 and TRBJ2-7, with 10 bases matching TRBD1. The ends lost 5 bases at V and 3 bases at J; junction bases unmatched: 1. The germline V gene encodes CDR1 ENHRY and CDR2 SYGVKD. The CDR3 is 13 residues long. CDR3 in DNA: TGTGCCATCAGTCGGACAGGGGGCTACGAGCAGTACTTC. Protein sequence: CAISRTGGYEQYF.

The rearrangement uses TRBV7-3 and TRBJ1-3; D might be TRBD1 (5 bases). Germline V gene lookup returns CDR1 SGHTA and CDR2 FQGTGA. Trimming shortened V by 0 bases and J by 2 bases, and 8 bases separated the two germline ends. There are 15 residues in the CDR3. DNA for the CDR3: TGTGCCAGCAGCTTAACACAGGCTACTGGAAACACCATATATTTT. Amino acid sequence: CASSLTQATGNTIYF.

The chain joins TRBV10-3 to TRBJ1-4; D call uncertain. Germline V gives CDR1 ENHRY, CDR2 SYGVKD. Trimming removed 10 bases from V and 5 bases from J, with 11 bases in between. The CDR3 totals 12 residues. CDR3 protein: CATSQENEKLFF. Written as DNA, the CDR3 is TGTGCCACCAGCCAGGAGAATGAAAAACTGTTTTTT.